This T cell receptor beta chain was profiled in a study of cytomegalovirus exposure and HLA in healthy donors (dated by TCRdb to 2015 to 2018). About the full investigation: According to an earlier analysis of 550 to 700 of the donors, some 180 million T cells yielded approximately 120 million unique TCR beta sequences and 276 Gb of sequence data. Roughly 300 gigabases of sequencing data and tens of millions of unique TCR sequences were included in an early release covering around 600 HLA-typed donors. Of the 300 to 500 genotyped donors, roughly 76% were placed in the genetic ancestry cluster associated with self-reported Caucasian donors. The study aimed to test whether signatures of past pathogen exposure could be identified by cataloging public T cell receptors. The study used immunosequencing to profile the T cell repertoires of under 700 subjects and linked those repertoires to cytomegalovirus serostatus. In addition to the first cohort of about 650 subjects, a separate validation cohort of 120 different subjects was used. To predict cytomegalovirus infection status, the study combined high-throughput TCR immunosequencing, statistical association of individual TCRs with disease status, and machine learning. In a later analysis, previously published TCR beta repertoires from 500 to 750 donors were re-analyzed and high-resolution HLA genotyping was added so that TCR occurrence patterns could be studied. Rather than drawing on any new phenotypic data, the later analysis identified candidate immune exposures from TCR beta sequences and the way those sequences occurred across donors. In an earlier analysis of roughly 580 of the donors, high-throughput TCR beta sequencing was used to judge whether each TCR beta V gene segment behaved as functional or pseudogenic. Donor age, sex, ethnicity and CMV serostatus were collected together with the repertoire data. In a later genetic analysis, genome-wide SNP genotypes for about three fifths of the roughly 670 donors were used, and that subset was treated as a discovery cohort. All discovery cohort repertoires had been generated on a single sequencing platform. Class I and class II HLA loci were covered by the typing at four-digit resolution. The number of donors typed differed by locus, with 629-630 for A, B, C, DRB1 and DQB1, over 500 for DQA1, about 610 for DPA1, and some 440 for DPB1. Four or five DR-DQ haplotypes were handled as single units for association and clustering, since linkage in the cohort was strong. Across 300 to 400 genotyped donors of the cohort, an average of about 240,000 unique TCR beta nucleotide sequences per donor were sequenced, and 15% to 20% of those sequences were non-productive.

The cohort comprised approximately 700 healthy bone marrow donors. At the time of sampling, every cohort member was nominally healthy, though immune exposures that went unrecorded were likely present. The donor tested CMV seronegative and was one of the 352 seronegative cohort members. Each donor provided a peripheral blood sample, and peripheral blood mononuclear cells were used for TCR beta sequencing. Genomic DNA extraction from the blood cell samples was performed with the Qiagen DNeasy Blood Extraction Kit. V is trimmed back by 6 bases and J by 4 bases, and the junction contains 18 bases that no gene match accounts for. Looking up the germline V gene (reference sequence) yields CDR1 LNHDA and CDR2 SQIVND. The CDR3 spans 18 residues, from the cysteine through the phenylalanine. Only the CDR3 region is kept as DNA, spanning 54 bases read in frame from base 1. Libraries were constructed by the immunoSEQ multiplex PCR assay. For the multiplex PCR, a mixture combining 60 forward primers for TCR Vbeta segments and 13 reverse primers for TCR Jbeta segments was used. Amplification of the CDR3 region of rearranged TCR beta genes was performed with a multiplex PCR assay on genomic DNA. The Illumina HiSeq System was used to sequence the amplified TCR beta libraries as 87-base-pair reads. In the source study's methods: In a later analysis, 70 million to 95 million unique TCR beta chains were counted across the 500 to 850 repertoires, and approximately 11 million of these chains were shared by at least two donors. Raw reads were error-corrected and collapsed into unique sequences by a nearest-neighbor algorithm in which closely related sequences were merged to remove PCR and sequencing errors. To assign V, D and J gene segments, CDR3 sequences were aligned to IMGT reference sequences. Each retained sequence needed at least a six-nucleotide match to both a V gene segment and a J gene segment. Rearrangements were called productive when the CDR3 lacked stop codons and stayed in frame with V and J; all others were non-productive. Following IMGT convention, CDR3 was defined as the stretch from the second conserved V-encoded cysteine to the conserved J-encoded phenylalanine. Sequences without an unambiguous match to a single V gene segment were excluded from the earlier analysis of several hundred of the donors. An earlier analysis of several hundred of the donors called V segments functional above 56.7% productive rearrangements and segregating when the between-donor standard deviation exceeded 5%. A statistical classification framework was built to diagnose cytomegalovirus status from the catalog of TCR beta chain sequences. V and J gene assignment, in a later analysis, came from comparing TCR nucleotide sequences with IMGT/GENE-DB human TR gene sequences. In a later analysis, CDR3 sequences and most-parsimonious VDJ recombination scenarios were assigned using the TCRdist pipeline. In a later analysis, each TCR beta chain was defined by its CDR3 amino acid sequence together with its V-gene family, and reads lacking a unique V-gene family were excluded. A later analysis removed several hundred highly shared, low-generation-probability nucleotide sequences to deal with suspected cross-contamination and a sequencing artifact. In a later analysis, a clonal expansion index was calculated for each public chain from normalized within-repertoire ranks of inferred template counts. A later analysis computed generation probabilities with a VDJ recombination model fitted to out-of-frame rearrangements, and checked the results against IGoR. Hypergeometric tests were used in a later analysis to score TCR-TCR, TCR-HLA and TCR-CMV co-occurrence, with a repertoire-size bias correction applied to the TCR pairs. In a later analysis, false discovery rates were estimated by permuting HLA or CMV assignments 20 times. In a later analysis, co-occurring TCRs were grouped using DBSCAN, and TCRdist sequence similarity was added for clustering within HLA-allele-positive subsets. Co-occurrence clustering excluded repertoires with fewer than 30,000 or more than 120,000 public chains, plus five with anomalous nucleotide sharing. Here the immuneACCESS table is served through TCRdb, limited to in-frame sequences with V and J called. Missing clones are a known gap in these copies; in checked studies unresolved V genes cover under half, and the rest lacks a known reason. That table gives V, J and clone size, and the DNA gave D and trimming. Across this sample there are about 200,000 clones, with approximately 80% seen only once. The ten most abundant clones make up less than 3.5% of the sample.

Overall study results and their limits: The classifier was reported to diagnose cytomegalovirus status with high specificity and sensitivity in both the original cohort and the validation cohort. Three of the identified cytomegalovirus-associated TCR beta chains were confirmed in vitro to be specific for cytomegalovirus antigens. A later analysis found that most CMV-associated TCR beta chains appeared HLA-restricted, with HLA associations seemingly driven largely by CMV exposure. The study listed 164 TCR beta chains as associated with cytomegalovirus. Broadly in line with IMGT annotations, most TCR beta V segments showed up in productive rearrangements about 87% or about 30% of the time in an earlier analysis of 587 of the donors. Most TCR sequences were observed very rarely across donors, whereas some public TCRs were present in many individuals. A later analysis found that TCR association rates varied across HLA loci, with DRB1 alleles showing the most associated TCRs and HLA-C alleles the fewest. A further reported finding was that TCR beta sequences accurately predicted the HLA-A and HLA-B alleles for most subjects in the first cohort. Sequencing depth was assumed to be roughly uniform across donors in the presence/absence analyses, though that assumption may not hold. Compared with the roughly 710-donor mean, donors in an Asian-associated ancestry cluster had fewer N-insertions in productive TCRs, according to a later genetic analysis. Correlated functional status among segregating V segments might reflect linkage disequilibrium, but an unknown experimental factor could not be ruled out. According to a later analysis, parvovirus B19, influenza, CMV and Epstein-Barr virus appeared linked to several top co-occurrence clusters. This cohort had only TCR beta chains sequenced, and the lack of alpha or paired-chain data limited which features could be detected. The earlier analysis of nearly 600 of the donors excluded around 17 rarely observed V segments, including chromosome 9 orphons, because counts were too low. A cluster of highly shared sequence variants was judged likely to represent a technical artifact of the sequencing pipeline. A later analysis found that HLA-associated TCR beta chains were more clonally expanded and had lower generation probabilities than equally common non-associated chains. In a later genetic analysis, a missense DCLRE1C variant was associated with V-gene and J-gene trimming of TCR beta chains, and the association was replicated in an independent cohort. When HLA alleles, especially DR and DQ, strongly co-occurred, TCR associations were difficult to assign to individual alleles. Specific HLA alleles were associated with roughly 16,000 TCR beta sequences at a false discovery rate of 0.05 in a later analysis. HLA typing was unavailable for some donors at each locus, so association tests used only the typed subset. The only immune exposure information available for the cohort was CMV serostatus. The authors suggested that the approach could potentially be generalized to other disease states and immunological phenotypes. Some IMGT-functional V segments, including TRBV6-2 and TRBV6-3, could not be distinguished by the 87-base-pair reads and were therefore excluded.

This clone was found once. Its antigen remains unidentified. There are no base qualities to consult, and no much larger clone falls within one base. The sequence was obtained from a woman under 40 in good health and CMV-seronegative. Sample: PBMCs. This sequence uses TRBV19 and TRBJ2-7; 10 junctional bases match TRBD1. The CDR3 amino acid sequence is: CASRKRDRGFGYDYEQYF. The sequenced DNA is TGTGCCAGTAGGAAGAGGGACAGGGGTTTCGGTTACGATTACGAGCAGTACTTC.